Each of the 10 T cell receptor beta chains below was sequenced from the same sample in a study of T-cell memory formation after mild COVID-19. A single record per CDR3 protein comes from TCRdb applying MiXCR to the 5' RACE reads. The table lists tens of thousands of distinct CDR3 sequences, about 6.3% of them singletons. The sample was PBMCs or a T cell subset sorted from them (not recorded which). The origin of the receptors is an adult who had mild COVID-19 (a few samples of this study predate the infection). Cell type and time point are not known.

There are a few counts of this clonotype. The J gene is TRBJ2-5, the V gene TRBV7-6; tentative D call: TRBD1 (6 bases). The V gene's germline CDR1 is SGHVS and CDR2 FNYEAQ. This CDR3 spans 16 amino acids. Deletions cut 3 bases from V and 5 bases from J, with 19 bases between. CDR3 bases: TGTGCCAGCAGCTTCGAGACAGGAAGGGGTGGGGAGACCCAGTACTTC. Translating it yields CASSFETGRGGETQYF.

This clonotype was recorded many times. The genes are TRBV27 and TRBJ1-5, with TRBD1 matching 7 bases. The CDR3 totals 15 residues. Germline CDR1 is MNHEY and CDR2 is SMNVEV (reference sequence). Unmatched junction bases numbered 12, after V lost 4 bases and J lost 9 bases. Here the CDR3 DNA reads TGTGCCAGCAGTTCTTACCGGGACAGCGAGGGGCCCCAGCATTTT. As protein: CASSSYRDSEGPQHF.

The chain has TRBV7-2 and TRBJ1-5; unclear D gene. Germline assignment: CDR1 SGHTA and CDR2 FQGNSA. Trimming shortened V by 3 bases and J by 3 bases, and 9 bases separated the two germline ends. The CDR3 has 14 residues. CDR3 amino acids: CASSLYGHNQPQHF. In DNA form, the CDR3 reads TGTGCCAGCAGCTTGTACGGGCACAATCAGCCCCAGCATTTT.

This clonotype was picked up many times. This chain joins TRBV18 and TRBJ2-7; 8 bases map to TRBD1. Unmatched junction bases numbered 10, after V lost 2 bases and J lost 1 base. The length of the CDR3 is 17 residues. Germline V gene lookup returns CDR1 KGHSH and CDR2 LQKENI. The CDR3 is CASSPKLLTGGSYEQYF. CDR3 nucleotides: TGTGCCAGCTCACCAAAATTGCTAACAGGGGGGTCCTACGAGCAGTACTTC.

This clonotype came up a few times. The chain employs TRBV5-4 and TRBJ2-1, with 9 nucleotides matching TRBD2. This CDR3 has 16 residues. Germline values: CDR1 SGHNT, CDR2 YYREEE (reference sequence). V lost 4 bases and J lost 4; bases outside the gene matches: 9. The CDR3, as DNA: TGTGCCAGCAGCGGCGGGGCGGGGGGGCCTTACAATGAGCAGTTCTTC. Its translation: CASSGGAGGPYNEQFF. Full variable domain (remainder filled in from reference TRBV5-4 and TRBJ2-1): ETGVTQSPTHLIKTRGQQVTLRCSSQSGHNTVSWYQQALGQGPQFIFQYYREEENGRGNFPPRFSGLQFPNYSSELNVNALELDDSALYLCASSGGAGGPYNEQFFGPGTRLTVL.

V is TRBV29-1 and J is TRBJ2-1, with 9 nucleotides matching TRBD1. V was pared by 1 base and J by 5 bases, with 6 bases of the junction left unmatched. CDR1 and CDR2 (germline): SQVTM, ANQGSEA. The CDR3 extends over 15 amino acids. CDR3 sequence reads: CSVEGGDREDNEQFF. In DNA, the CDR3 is TGCAGCGTTGAAGGGGGGGACAGGGAAGACAATGAGCAGTTCTTC.

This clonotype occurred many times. CDR3: CASSNSGTTDTQYF. For the CDR3, the DNA is TGCGCCAGCAGCAATAGCGGGACCACAGATACGCAGTATTTT. The chain couples TRBV5-1 to TRBJ2-3, with 8 bases lining up with TRBD2. This CDR3 is 14 amino acids long. V gave up 4 bases and J gave up 2 bases; unmatched junction bases: 3. Germline V gene sequence: CDR1 SGHRS, CDR2 YFSETQ.

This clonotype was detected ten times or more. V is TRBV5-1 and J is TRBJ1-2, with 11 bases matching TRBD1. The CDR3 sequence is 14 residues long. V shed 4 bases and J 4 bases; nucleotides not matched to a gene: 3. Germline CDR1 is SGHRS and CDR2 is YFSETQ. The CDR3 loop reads CASSPGTGGYGYTF. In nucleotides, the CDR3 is TGCGCCAGCAGCCCAGGGACAGGGGGCTATGGCTACACCTTC.

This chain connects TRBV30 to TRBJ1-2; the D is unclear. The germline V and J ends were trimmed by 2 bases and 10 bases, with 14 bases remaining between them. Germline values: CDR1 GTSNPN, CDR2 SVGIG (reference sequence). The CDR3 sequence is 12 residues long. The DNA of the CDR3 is TGTGCCTGGAGTCCCCTCCCTACCCTCTACACCTTC. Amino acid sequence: CAWSPLPTLYTF. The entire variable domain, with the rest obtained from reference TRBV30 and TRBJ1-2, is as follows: SQTIHQWPATLVQPVGSPLSLECTVEGTSNPNLYWYRQAAGRGLQLLFYSVGIGQISSEVPQNLSASRPQDRQFILSSKKLLLSDSGFYLCAWSPLPTLYTFGSGTRLTVV.

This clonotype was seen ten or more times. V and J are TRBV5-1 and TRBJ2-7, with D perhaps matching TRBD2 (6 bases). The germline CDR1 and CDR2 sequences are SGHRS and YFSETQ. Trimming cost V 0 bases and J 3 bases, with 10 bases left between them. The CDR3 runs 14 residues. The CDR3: CASSLGSGVYEQYF. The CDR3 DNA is TGCGCCAGCAGCTTGGGATCGGGGGTCTACGAGCAGTACTTC.